This TCR beta chain was sequenced during a study of T cells in localized non-small cell lung cancer. Points from the study as a whole: Clonality peaked in uninvolved adjacent lung rather than tumor.

As to this clone: Its antigen is undetermined.

Some clones are missing from TCRdb's copy, which holds only in-frame ones; the method was immunoSEQ multiplex PCR. The sample has over 50,000 clones, 75% to 90% seen once. V was clipped by 7 bases and J by 3 bases, with 13 bases between them. This CDR3 region has 14 residues. Germline CDR1 SGHRS, CDR2 YFSETQ. The material sequenced was peripheral blood, taken before any cancer treatment. This TCR was sampled from a woman aged 35-70 years with stage I lung adenocarcinoma. The chain has TRBV5-1 and TRBJ2-2, with D tentatively TRBD2 (7 bases). Written as DNA, the CDR3 is TGCGCCAGCGGTGGGGGGGCATACACCGGGGAGCTGTTTTTT. Protein product: CASGGGAYTGELFF. Full variable domain (remainder filled in from reference TRBV5-1 and TRBJ2-2): KAGVTQTPRYLIKTRGQQVTLSCSPISGHRSVSWYQQTPGQGLQFLFEYFSETQRNKGNFPGRFSGRQFSNSRSEMNVSTLELGDSALYLCASGGGAYTGELFFGEGSRLTVL.